This TCR beta chain is drawn from a study of memory CD4+ T cells and cytomegalovirus serostatus. Study results and limitations: CD4+ memory repertoires contained about two fifths of the 164 reported CMV TCRbeta sequences.

In its sample, this clone was seen a few times. Its antigen is undetermined. Single viable CD3+CD4+CD8-CD45RO+ cells were sorted as the memory CD4+ T cells. Serum IgG to CMV pp150, pp28, p38 and p52 defined serostatus. Per the authors' pipeline: Out-of-frame sequences were removed, leaving some 2 million distinct TCRbeta sequences. Using immunoSEQ multiplex PCR, the repertoire was profiled, and TCRdb retains in-frame clones only, with some absent. Clone size and V and J calls were adopted from that table, with D and trimming inferred from the DNA. The data show tens of thousands of clones, about 73% seen once. Sequencing was performed on memory CD4+ T cells from blood. The TCR was taken from an adult in good health and CMV-seronegative.

This CDR3 is CASSLGGRANEQYF. The CDR3 DNA reads TGTGCCAGCAGCTTAGGCGGGAGGGCCAACGAGCAGTACTTC. V and J are TRBV7-3 and TRBJ2-7; the match to TRBD2 covers 9 bases. CDR1 is SGHTA, CDR2 FQGTGA, per germline. V was pared by 2 bases and J by 5 bases, with 4 bases of the junction left unmatched. CDR3 length: 14 residues.